Following are 11 T cell receptor beta chains from one sample sequenced in a study of blood T cell repertoires in COVID-19. Repertoires were generated with immunoSEQ multiplex PCR, while TCRdb's copy carries only in-frame clones and drops some. The repertoire holds roughly 59,000 clones, about four fifths seen once, with approximately 6.8% in the top ten. The sample comprised peripheral blood. The receptors shown here come from a woman aged 45-65 years with active or convalescent COVID-19.

The CDR3 reads CASSTTGNYGYTF. In nucleotides, the CDR3 is TGTGCCAGCAGCACCACGGGAAACTATGGCTACACCTTC. The chain links TRBV5-4 to TRBJ1-2; D unresolved. With 4 bases removed from V and 2 bases from J, the gap between germline ends came to 9 bases. Germline CDR1 is SGHNT and CDR2 is YYREEE (reference sequence). The CDR3 is made up of 13 amino acids.

The chain joins TRBV27 to TRBJ2-1, with D tentatively TRBD2 (6 bases). The germline gives CDR1 MNHEY, CDR2 SMNVEV (reference sequence). V was pared by 2 bases and J by 9 bases, with 11 bases between. This CDR3 region has 13 residues. The CDR3 reads CASSLAAGGEQFF. The CDR3 DNA reads as TGTGCCAGCAGTTTAGCGGCCGGGGGTGAGCAGTTCTTC.

The V call is TRBV7-2, the J call TRBJ2-7; D possibly corresponds to TRBD2 (5 bases). V was shortened by 1 base and J by 0 bases, with 10 bases between the two germline ends. CDR1 is SGHTA and CDR2 is FQGNSA in the germline V gene. This CDR3 contains 15 residues. This CDR3 is CASSLGGVSSYEQYF. CDR3 sequence (DNA): TGTGCCAGCAGCTTAGGGGGAGTCAGCTCCTACGAGCAGTACTTC.

J is TRBJ2-1 and V is TRBV20-1, with 8 nucleotides matching TRBD2. CDR3 length equals 11 residues. The V segment lost 6 bases and the J segment 8 bases; nucleotides outside the gene matches: 3. Germline CDR1 DFQATT, CDR2 SNEGSKA (reference sequence). The CDR3 region has the DNA TGCAGTGCCGGACTAGCAGATGAGCAGTTCTTC. Protein sequence: CSAGLADEQFF.

This clone was recorded once. The chain carries TRBV7-8 and TRBJ2-3; 10 bases agree with TRBD2. After removal of 1 base from V and 2 bases from J, the junction contained 6 bases not matched to a gene. The CDR3 is 17 residues long. The germline CDR1 and CDR2 sequences are SGHVS and FQNEAQ. CDR3 in DNA: TGTGCCAGCAGCTTAGTGGCTAGCGGGAGTGTCACAGATACGCAGTATTTT. This gives the protein CASSLVASGSVTDTQYF.

The chain combines TRBV2 with TRBJ2-7, with 8 bases lining up with TRBD2. Germline V CDR1 and CDR2: SNHLY, FYNNEI. Unmatched junction bases numbered 13, after V lost 1 base and J lost 5 bases. There are 17 residues in the CDR3. Here the CDR3 reads CASSEEGLTGGPHEQYF. DNA for the CDR3: TGTGCCAGCAGTGAAGAAGGCCTGACGGGAGGGCCCCACGAGCAGTACTTC.

V is TRBV4-2 and J is TRBJ2-5; TRBD2 agrees at 8 bases. V shed 0 bases, J shed 7 bases, and the junction held 7 bases outside the gene matches. The length of the CDR3 is 15 residues. CDR1 LGHNA and CDR2 YNFKEQ come from the germline V gene. The CDR3 DNA is TGTGCCAGCAGCCAAGATCTCGCGGGAGGAGGGACCCAGTACTTC. Translated, it gives CASSQDLAGGGTQYF.

This clone was seen only a few times. The V call is TRBV5-1, the J call TRBJ1-1; D is possibly TRBD1 (5 bases). The V gene lost 0 bases and the J gene lost 4 bases, with 10 bases spanning the gap. In germline, CDR1 is SGHRS, CDR2 YFSETQ. The CDR3 loop spans 14 amino acids. The CDR3 sequence is CASSLAAGGTEAFF. In DNA form, the CDR3 reads TGCGCCAGCAGCTTGGCCGCGGGGGGCACTGAAGCTTTCTTT.

The chain employs TRBV12-3 or TRBV12-4 and TRBJ1-2, with D possibly matching TRBD1 (5 bases). Trimming stripped 6 bases from V and 7 bases from J, with 15 bases between. CDR3 length equals 13 residues. CDR3 DNA: TGTGCCAGCAGCTTCGGACACCGCGGTGGCTACACCTTC. It translates to CASSFGHRGGYTF.

This chain connects TRBV5-1 to TRBJ1-6; D gene ambiguous. The CDR3 loop spans 18 amino acids. Germline V gene sequence: CDR1 SGHRS, CDR2 YFSETQ. Between the trimmed V and J ends, which lost 1 base and 6 bases, there was a span of 20 bases. CDR3 region: CASSLTLAWGGLNSPLHF. Written as DNA, the CDR3 is TGCGCCAGCAGCTTGACCCTTGCGTGGGGAGGACTTAATTCACCCCTCCACTTT.

This chain uses TRBV5-5 with TRBJ1-1; D is unclear. There are 14 residues in the CDR3. Germline-derived CDR1 and CDR2 are SGHKS and YYEKEE (reference sequence). Deletions cut 0 bases from V and 1 base from J, with 7 bases between. CDR3 amino acids: CASSLGARNTEAFF. CDR3 DNA sequence: TGTGCCAGCAGCTTGGGGGCGAGGAACACTGAAGCTTTCTTT.